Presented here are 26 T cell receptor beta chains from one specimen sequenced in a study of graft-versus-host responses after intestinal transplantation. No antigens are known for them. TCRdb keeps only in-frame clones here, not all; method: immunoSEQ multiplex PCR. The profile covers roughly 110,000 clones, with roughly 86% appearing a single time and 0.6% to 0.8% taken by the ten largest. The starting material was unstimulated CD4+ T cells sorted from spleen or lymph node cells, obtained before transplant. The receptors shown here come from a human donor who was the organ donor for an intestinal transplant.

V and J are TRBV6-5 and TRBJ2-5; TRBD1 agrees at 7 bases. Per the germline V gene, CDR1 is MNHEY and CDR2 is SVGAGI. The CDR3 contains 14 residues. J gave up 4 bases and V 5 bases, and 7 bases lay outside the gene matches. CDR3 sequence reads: CASSDNRGGETQYF. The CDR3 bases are TGTGCCAGCAGTGATAACAGGGGCGGAGAGACCCAGTACTTC.

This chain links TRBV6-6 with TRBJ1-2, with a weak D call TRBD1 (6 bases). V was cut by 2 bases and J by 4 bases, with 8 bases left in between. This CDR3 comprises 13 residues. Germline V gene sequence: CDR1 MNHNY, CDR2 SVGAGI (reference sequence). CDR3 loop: CASSYHRVYGYTF. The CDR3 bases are TGTGCCAGCAGTTACCACAGGGTCTATGGCTACACCTTC.

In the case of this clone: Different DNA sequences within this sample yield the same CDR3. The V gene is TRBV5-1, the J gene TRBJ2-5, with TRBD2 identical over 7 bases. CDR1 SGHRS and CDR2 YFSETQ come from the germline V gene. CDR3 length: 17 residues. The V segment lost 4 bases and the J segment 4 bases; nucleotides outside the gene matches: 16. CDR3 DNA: TGCGCCAGCAGCACCCTGAAGGGAGGGTCGGGGGGAGAGACCCAGTACTTC. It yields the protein CASSTLKGGSGGETQYF. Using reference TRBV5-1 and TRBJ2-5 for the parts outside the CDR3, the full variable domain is KAGVTQTPRYLIKTRGQQVTLSCSPISGHRSVSWYQQTPGQGLQFLFEYFSETQRNKGNFPGRFSGRQFSNSRSEMNVSTLELGDSALYLCASSTLKGGSGGETQYFGPGTRLLVL.

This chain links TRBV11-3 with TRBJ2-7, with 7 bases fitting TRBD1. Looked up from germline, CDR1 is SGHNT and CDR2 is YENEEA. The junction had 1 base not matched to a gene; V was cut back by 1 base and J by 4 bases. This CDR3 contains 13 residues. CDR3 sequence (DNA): TGTGCCAGCAGCTTAGGGGGACAGTACGAGCAGTACTTC. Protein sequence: CASSLGGQYEQYF.

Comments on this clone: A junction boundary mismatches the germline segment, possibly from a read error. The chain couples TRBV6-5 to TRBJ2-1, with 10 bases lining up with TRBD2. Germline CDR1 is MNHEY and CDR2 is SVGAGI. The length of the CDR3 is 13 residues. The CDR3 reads CASRYYSGRLEFF. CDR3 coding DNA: TGTGCCAGCAGATACTATAGCGGGAGGTTGGAGTTCTTC.

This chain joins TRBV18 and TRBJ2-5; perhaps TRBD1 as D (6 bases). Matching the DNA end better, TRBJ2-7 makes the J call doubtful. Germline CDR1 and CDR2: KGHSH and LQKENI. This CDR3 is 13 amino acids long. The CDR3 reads CASSPPGQYEQYF. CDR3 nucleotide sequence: TGTGCCAGCTCACCACCCGGACAGTACGAGCAGTACTTC.

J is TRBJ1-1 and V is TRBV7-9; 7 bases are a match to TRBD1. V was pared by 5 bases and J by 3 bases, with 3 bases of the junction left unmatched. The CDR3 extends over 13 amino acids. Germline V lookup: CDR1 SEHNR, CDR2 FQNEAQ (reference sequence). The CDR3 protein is CASSPTGDTEAFF. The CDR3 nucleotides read TGTGCCAGCAGCCCTACAGGGGACACTGAAGCTTTCTTT. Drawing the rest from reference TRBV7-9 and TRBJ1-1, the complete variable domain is DTGVSQNPRHKITKRGQNVTFRCDPISEHNRLYWYRQTLGQGPEFLTYFQNEAQLEKSRLLSDRFSAERPKGSFSTLEIQRTEQGDSAMYLCASSPTGDTEAFFGQGTRLTVV.

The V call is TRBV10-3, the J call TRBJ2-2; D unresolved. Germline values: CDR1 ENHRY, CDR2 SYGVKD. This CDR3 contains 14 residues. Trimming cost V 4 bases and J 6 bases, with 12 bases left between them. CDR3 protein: CAISGVGLPGELFF. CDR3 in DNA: TGTGCCATCAGTGGGGTTGGGTTGCCCGGGGAGCTGTTTTTT.

For the CDR3, the DNA is TGTGCCAGCAGTTCCGGCAGAATGTACCAAGAGACCCAGTACTTC. Its protein product is CASSSGRMYQETQYF. The chain recombines TRBV28 with TRBJ2-5; no reliable D call. The CDR3 is made up of 15 amino acids. V was shortened by 4 bases and J by 0 bases, with 12 bases between the two germline ends. The germline CDR1 and CDR2 sequences are MDHEN and SYDVKM.

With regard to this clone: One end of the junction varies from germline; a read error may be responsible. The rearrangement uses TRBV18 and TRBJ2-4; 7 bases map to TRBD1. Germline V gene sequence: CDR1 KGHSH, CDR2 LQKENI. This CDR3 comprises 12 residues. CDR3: CASSASDRATGF. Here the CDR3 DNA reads TGTGCCAGCTCAGCTTCCGACAGGGCAACCGGCTTC.

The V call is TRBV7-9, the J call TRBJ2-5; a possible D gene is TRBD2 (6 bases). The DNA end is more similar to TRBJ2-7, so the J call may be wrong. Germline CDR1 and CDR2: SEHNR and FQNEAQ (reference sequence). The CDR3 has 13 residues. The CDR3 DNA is TGTGCCAGCAGCTTAGCGGGAGGTTACGAGCAGTACTTC. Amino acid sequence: CASSLAGGYEQYF.

The CDR3 protein is CASSPGGGGRGETQYF. In nucleotides, the CDR3 is TGTGCCAGCAGCCCCGGAGGCGGGGGCCGAGGGGAGACCCAGTACTTC. This chain uses TRBV27 with TRBJ2-5; possibly TRBD2 for D (7 bases). V lost 6 bases, J lost 5 bases, and 22 bases lay in between. Germline V gene sequence: CDR1 MNHEY, CDR2 SMNVEV (reference sequence). The CDR3 has 16 amino acids.

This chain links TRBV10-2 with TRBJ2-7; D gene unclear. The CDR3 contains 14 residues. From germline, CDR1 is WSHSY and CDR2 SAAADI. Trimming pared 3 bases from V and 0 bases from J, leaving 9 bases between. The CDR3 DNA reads TGCGCCAGCAGTGAAAACCGACGCTCCTACGAGCAGTACTTC. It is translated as CASSENRRSYEQYF.

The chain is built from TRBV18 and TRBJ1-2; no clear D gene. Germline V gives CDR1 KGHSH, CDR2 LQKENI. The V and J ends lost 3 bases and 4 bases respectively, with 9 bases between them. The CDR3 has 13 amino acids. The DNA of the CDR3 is TGTGCCAGCTCACCTACAGAGGTCTATGGCTACACCTTC. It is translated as CASSPTEVYGYTF.

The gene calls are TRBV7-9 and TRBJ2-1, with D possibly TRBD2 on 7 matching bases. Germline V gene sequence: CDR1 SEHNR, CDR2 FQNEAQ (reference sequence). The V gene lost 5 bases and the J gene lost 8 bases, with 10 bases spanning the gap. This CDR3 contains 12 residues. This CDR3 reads CASSRGADEQFF. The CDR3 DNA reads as TGTGCCAGCAGCCGGGGGGCCGATGAGCAGTTCTTC.

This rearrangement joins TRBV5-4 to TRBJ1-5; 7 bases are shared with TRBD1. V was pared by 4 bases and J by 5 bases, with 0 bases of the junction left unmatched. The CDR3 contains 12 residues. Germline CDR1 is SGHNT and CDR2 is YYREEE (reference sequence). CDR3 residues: CASSDRDQPQHF. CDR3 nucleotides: TGTGCCAGCAGCGACAGGGATCAGCCCCAGCATTTT.

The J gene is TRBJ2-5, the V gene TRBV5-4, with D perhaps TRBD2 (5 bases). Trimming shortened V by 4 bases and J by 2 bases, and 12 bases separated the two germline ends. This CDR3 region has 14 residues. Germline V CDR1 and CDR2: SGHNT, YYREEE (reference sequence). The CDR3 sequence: CASSEGERQETQYF. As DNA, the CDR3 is TGTGCCAGCAGCGAGGGTGAGAGACAAGAGACCCAGTACTTC. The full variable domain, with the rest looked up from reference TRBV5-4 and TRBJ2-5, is ETGVTQSPTHLIKTRGQQVTLRCSSQSGHNTVSWYQQALGQGPQFIFQYYREEENGRGNFPPRFSGLQFPNYSSELNVNALELDDSALYLCASSEGERQETQYFGPGTRLLVL.

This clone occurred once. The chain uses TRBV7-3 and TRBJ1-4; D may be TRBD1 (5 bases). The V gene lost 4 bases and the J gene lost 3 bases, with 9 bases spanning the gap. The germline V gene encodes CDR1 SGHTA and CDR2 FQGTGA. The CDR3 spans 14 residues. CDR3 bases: TGTGCCAGCAGCTGGGACGGATCTAATGAAAAACTGTTTTTT. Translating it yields CASSWDGSNEKLFF.

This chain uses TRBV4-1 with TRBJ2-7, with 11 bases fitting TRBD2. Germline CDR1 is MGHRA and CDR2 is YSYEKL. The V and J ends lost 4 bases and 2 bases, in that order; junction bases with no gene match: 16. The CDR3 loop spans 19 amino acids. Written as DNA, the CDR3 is TGCGCCAGCAGCCGGCGGGGGGCTAGCGGGAGGAGTTTTACCTACGAGCAGTACTTC. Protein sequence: CASSRRGASGRSFTYEQYF.

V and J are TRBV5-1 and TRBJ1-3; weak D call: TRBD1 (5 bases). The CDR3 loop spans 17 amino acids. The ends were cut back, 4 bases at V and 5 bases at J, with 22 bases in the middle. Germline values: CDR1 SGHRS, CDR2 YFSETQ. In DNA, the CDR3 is TGCGCCAGCAGCCCCGCTCCGGGGGGAGAGCTTCGAAACACCATATATTTT. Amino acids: CASSPAPGGELRNTIYF.

CDR3 coding DNA: TGTGCCAGCAGTTACAGGGAGCGGCATGAGCAGTTCTTC. The encoded protein is CASSYRERHEQFF. The chain joins TRBV6-5 to TRBJ2-1; TRBD2 might be the D (5 bases). Looked up from germline, CDR1 is MNHEY and CDR2 is SVGAGI. This CDR3 has 13 amino acids. V lost 2 bases and J lost 8, with 10 bases in between.

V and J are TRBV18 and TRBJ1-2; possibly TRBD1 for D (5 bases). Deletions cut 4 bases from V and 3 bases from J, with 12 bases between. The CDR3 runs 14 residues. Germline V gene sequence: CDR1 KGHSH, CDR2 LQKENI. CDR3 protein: CASSLTARDYGYTF. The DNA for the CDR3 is TGTGCCAGCTCACTGACAGCCCGGGACTATGGCTACACCTTC.

CDR3 in amino acids: CASSLAFDRMGTEAFF. CDR3 nucleotide sequence: TGTGCCAGCAGCTTAGCCTTTGACAGGATGGGAACTGAAGCTTTCTTT. V is TRBV7-2 and J is TRBJ1-1, with D perhaps matching TRBD1 (6 bases). CDR1 is SGHTA, CDR2 FQGNSA, per germline. CDR3 size: 16 residues. V gave up 0 bases and J gave up 5 bases, with 16 bases separating them.

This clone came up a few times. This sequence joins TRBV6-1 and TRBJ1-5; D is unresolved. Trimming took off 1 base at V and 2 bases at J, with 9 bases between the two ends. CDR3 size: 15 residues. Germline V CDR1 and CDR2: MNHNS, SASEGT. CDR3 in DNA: TGTGCCAGCAGTGAAGAGGGCGGTGGCAATCAGCCCCAGCATTTT. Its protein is CASSEEGGGNQPQHF.

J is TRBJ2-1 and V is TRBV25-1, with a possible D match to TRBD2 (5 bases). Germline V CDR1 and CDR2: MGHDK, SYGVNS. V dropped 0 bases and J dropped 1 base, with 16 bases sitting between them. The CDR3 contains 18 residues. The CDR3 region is CASSEYVRGYMSYNEQFF. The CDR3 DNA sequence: TGTGCCAGCAGTGAATATGTCCGGGGTTACATGTCCTACAATGAGCAGTTCTTC.

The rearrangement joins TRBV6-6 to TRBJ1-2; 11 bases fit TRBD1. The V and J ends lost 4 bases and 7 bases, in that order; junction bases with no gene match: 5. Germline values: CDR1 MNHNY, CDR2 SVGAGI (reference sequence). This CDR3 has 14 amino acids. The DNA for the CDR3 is TGTGCCAGCAGTTCGGGACAGGGGGGTATTGGCTACACCTTC. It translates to CASSSGQGGIGYTF.